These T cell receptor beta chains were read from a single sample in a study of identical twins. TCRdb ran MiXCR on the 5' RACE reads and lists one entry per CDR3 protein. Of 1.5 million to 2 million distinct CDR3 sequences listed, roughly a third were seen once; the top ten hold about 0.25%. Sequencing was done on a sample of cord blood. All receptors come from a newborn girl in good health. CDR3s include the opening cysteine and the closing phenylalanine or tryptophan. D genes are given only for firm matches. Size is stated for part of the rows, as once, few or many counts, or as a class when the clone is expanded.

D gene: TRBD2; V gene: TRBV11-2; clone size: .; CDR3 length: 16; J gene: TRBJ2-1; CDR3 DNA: TGTGCCAGCAGCTCGCAGCGGGGCGGGTCCTACAATGAGCAGTTCTTC; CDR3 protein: CASSSQRGGSYNEQFF
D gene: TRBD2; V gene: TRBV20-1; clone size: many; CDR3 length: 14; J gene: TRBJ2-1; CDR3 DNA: TGCAGTGCTCCCGGGACTAGCGGATACAATGAGCAGTTCTTC; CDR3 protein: CSAPGTSGYNEQFF
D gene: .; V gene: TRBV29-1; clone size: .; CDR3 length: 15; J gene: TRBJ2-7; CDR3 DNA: TGCAGCGTTGAGGGATTGAGGGAGGGGGACTACGAGCAGTACTTC; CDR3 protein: CSVEGLREGDYEQYF
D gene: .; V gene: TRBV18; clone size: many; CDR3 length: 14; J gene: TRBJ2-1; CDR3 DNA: TGTGCCAGCTCACTAGGGACCACCAACAATGAGCAGTTCTTC; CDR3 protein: CASSLGTTNNEQFF
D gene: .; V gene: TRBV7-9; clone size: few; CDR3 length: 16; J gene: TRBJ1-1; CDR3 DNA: TGTGCCAGCAGCTTGTATCCAGGGCACGCGAACACTGAAGCTTTCTTT; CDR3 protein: CASSLYPGHANTEAFF
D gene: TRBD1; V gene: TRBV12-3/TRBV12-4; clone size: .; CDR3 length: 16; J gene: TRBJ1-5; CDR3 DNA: TGTGCCAGCAGGACGACAGGGGGGTATAGCAATCAGCCCCAGCATTTT; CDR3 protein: CASRTTGGYSNQPQHF
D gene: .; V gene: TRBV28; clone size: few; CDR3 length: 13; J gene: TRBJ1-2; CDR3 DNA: TGTGCCAGCAGTTTAAACCTTCACTATGGCTACACCTTC; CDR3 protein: CASSLNLHYGYTF
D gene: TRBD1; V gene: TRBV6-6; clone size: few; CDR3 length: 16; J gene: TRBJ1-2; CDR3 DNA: TGTGCCAGCAGCCGGACAGGGGGCTTAACTAACTATGGCTACACCTTC; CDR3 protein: CASSRTGGLTNYGYTF
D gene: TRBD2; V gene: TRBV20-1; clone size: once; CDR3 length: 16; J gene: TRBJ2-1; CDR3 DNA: TGCAGTGCTAGAGCCAGCGGGAGGCCTCTCTACGATGAGCAGTTCTTC; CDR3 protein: CSARASGRPLYDEQFF
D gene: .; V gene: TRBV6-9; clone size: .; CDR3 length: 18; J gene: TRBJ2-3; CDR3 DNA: TGTGCCAGCAGTTATTCGAAGGCTTTGGCAGGGGGCACAGATACGCAGTATTTT; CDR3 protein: CASSYSKALAGGTDTQYF
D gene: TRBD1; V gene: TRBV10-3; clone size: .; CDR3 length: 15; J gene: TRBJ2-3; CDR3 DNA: TGTGCCATCAGTGGAGGGGGCATGATAACAGATACGCAGTATTTT; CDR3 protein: CAISGGGMITDTQYF
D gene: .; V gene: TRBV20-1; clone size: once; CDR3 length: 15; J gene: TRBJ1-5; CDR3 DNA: TGCAGTGCTAGAGTCCCCGGCCAGCCCAATCAGCCCCAGCATTTT; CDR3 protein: CSARVPGQPNQPQHF
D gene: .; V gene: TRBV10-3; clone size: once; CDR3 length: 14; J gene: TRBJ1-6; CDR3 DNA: TGTGCCATCAGTGAGAACAGGTTGAATTCACCCCTCCACTTT; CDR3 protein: CAISENRLNSPLHF
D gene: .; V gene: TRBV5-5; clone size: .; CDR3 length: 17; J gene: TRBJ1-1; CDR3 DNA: TGTGCCAGCAGCTTGTTCACCCGGGACACCTTGAACACTGAAGCTTTCTTT; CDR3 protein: CASSLFTRDTLNTEAFF
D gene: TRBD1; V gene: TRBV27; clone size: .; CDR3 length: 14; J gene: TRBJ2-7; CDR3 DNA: TGTGCCAGCAGTACAGGGGGCCTGTACAATGAGCAGTACTTC; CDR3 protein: CASSTGGLYNEQYF
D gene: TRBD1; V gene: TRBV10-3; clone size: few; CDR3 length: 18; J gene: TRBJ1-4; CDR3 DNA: TGTGCCATCAGTGAGACAGGGGGCGGTGCGGCAACTAATGAAAAACTGTTTTTT; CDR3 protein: CAISETGGGAATNEKLFF
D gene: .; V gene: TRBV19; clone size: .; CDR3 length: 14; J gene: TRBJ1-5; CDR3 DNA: TGTGCCAGTAGTATAGGTAGAGTGAGGCAGCCCCAGCATTTT; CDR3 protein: CASSIGRVRQPQHF
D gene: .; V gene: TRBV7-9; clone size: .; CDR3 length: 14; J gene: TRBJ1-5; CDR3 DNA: TGTGCCAGCAGCTTAGGGGCGGATGATCAGCCCCAGCATTTT; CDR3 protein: CASSLGADDQPQHF
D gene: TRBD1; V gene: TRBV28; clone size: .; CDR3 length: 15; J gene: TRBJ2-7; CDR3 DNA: TGTGCCAGCAGTTTCTTAGACAGGGTGGGGGATGAGCAGTACTTC; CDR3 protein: CASSFLDRVGDEQYF
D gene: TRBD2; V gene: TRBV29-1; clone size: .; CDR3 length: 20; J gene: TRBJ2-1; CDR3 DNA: TGCAGCGTATGGGTCGTAAGGGGACGGATGACTAGCACGAGCTCCTACGAGCAGTTCTTC; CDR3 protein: CSVWVVRGRMTSTSSYEQFF
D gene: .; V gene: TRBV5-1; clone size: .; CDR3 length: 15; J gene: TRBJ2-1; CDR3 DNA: TGCGCCAGCTCCATCCCGGGGGTCTCCTACAATGAGCAGTTCTTC; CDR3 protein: CASSIPGVSYNEQFF
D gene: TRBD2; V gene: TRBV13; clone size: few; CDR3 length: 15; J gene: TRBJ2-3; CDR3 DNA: TGTGCCAGCAGCTTAGGGGCGGGAGGCTCCGATACGCAGTATTTT; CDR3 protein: CASSLGAGGSDTQYF
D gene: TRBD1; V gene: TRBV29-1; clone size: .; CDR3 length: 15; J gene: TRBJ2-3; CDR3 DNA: TGCAGCGTCGCCCGGACAGGGGGTTACACAGATACGCAGTATTTT; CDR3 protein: CSVARTGGYTDTQYF
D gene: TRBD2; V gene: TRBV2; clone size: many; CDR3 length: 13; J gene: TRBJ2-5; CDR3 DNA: TGTGCCAGCAGTGGACTAGCCCAAGAGACCCAGTACTTC; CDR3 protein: CASSGLAQETQYF
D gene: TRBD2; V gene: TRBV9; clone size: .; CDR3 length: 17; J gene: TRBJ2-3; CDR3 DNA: TGTGCCAGCAGCGTAGCTCCGACTAGCGGTTTCACAGATACGCAGTATTTT; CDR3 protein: CASSVAPTSGFTDTQYF
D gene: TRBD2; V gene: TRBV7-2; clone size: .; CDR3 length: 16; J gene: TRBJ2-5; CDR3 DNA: TGTGCCAGCAGCGTAGGACTAGCGGGGGACCAAGAGACCCAGTACTTC; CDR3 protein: CASSVGLAGDQETQYF
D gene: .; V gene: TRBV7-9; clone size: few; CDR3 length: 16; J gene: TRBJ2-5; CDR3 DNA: TGTGCCAGCAGCTTGGCGGACTCGATTCTCCAAGAGACCCAGTACTTC; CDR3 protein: CASSLADSILQETQYF
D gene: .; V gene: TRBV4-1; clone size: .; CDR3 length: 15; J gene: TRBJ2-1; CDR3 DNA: TGCGCCAACAGCCAAGAGGTGACTCACGGCAATGAGCAGTTCTTC; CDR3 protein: CANSQEVTHGNEQFF
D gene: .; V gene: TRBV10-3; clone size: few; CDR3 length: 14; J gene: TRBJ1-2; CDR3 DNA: TGTGCCATCAGTGAACTCGGGGAGGGCTATGGCTACACCTTC; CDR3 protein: CAISELGEGYGYTF
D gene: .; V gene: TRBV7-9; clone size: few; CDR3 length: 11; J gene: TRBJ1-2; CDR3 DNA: TGTGCCAGCAGCCTCGGCCCTCTTTACACCTTC; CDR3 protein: CASSLGPLYTF
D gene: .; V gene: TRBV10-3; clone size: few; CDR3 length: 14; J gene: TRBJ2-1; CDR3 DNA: TGTGCCATCAGGAACAGGGATGACTACAATGAGCAGTTCTTC; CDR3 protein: CAIRNRDDYNEQFF
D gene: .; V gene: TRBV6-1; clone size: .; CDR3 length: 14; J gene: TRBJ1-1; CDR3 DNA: TGTGCCAGCAGTGACCCAGGGAGGGACACTGAAGCTTTCTTT; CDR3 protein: CASSDPGRDTEAFF
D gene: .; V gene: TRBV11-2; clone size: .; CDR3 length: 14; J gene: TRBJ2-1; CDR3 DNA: TGTGCCAGCAGCTTATCTTTCGACAGCTGGGAGCAGTTCTTC; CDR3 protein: CASSLSFDSWEQFF
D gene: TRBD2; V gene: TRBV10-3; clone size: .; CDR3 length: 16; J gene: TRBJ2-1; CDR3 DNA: TGTGCCATCAGTACCGGGCGGGGGGGCGCCTACAATGAGCAGTTCTTC; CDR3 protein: CAISTGRGGAYNEQFF
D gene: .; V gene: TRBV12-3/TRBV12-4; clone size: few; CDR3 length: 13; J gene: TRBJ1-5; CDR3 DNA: TGTGCCAGCAGTTTGACCGTGGATCAGCCCCAGCATTTT; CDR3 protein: CASSLTVDQPQHF
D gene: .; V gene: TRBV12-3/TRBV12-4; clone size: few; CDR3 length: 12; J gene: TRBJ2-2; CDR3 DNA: TGTGCCAGCAGCCCCTTCCCCGGGGAGCTGTTTTTT; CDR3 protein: CASSPFPGELFF
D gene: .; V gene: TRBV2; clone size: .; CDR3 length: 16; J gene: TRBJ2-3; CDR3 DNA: TGTGCCAGCAGTCTGCGGTGGGAGAGGGGCACAGATACGCAGTATTTT; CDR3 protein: CASSLRWERGTDTQYF
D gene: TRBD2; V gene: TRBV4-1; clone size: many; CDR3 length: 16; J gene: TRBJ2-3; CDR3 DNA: TGCGCCAGCAGCCAAGTTAGCGGGGCGGGAACAGATACGCAGTATTTT; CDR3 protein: CASSQVSGAGTDTQYF
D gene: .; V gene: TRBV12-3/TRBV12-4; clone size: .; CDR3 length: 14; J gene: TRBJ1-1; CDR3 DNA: TGTGCCAGCAGATGGGGGGGTCTGAACACTGAAGCTTTCTTT; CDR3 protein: CASRWGGLNTEAFF
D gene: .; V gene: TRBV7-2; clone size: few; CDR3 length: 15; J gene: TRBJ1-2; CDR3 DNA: TGTGCCAGCAGCTTATATCTGGGCCCCATCTATGGCTACACCTTC; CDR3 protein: CASSLYLGPIYGYTF
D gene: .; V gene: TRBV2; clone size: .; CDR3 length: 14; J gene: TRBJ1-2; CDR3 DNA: TGTGCCAGCAGGACCAAGAATGTGGTAACTGGCTACACCTTC; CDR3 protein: CASRTKNVVTGYTF
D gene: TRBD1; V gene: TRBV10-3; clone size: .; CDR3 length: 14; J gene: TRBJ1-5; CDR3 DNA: TGTGCCACCGCCGGGACAGGGGGCAATCAGCCCCAGCATTTT; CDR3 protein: CATAGTGGNQPQHF
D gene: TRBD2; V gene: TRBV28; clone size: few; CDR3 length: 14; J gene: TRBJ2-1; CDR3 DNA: TGTGCCACCCAACTAGCGGGAGGGTCCAATGAGCAGTTCTTC; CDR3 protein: CATQLAGGSNEQFF
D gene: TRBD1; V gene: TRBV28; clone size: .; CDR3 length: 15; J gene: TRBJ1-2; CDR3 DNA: TGTGCCAGCAGCCTCGGGACAGGGGATAACTATGGCTACACCTTC; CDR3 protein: CASSLGTGDNYGYTF
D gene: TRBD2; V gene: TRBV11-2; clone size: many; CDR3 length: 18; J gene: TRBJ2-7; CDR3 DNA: TGTGCCAGCAGCCAAATAGGTCTAGCGGGACGGGGGATCTACGAGCAGTACTTC; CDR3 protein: CASSQIGLAGRGIYEQYF
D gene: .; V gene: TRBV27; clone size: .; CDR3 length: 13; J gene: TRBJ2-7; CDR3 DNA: TGTGCCAGCAGTTACTATCAGGGCGATGAGCAGTACTTC; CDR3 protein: CASSYYQGDEQYF
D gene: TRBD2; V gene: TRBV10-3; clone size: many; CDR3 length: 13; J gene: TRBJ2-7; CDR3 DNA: TGTGCCATCGGACCGGGACTAGAGTACGAGCAGTACTTC; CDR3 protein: CAIGPGLEYEQYF
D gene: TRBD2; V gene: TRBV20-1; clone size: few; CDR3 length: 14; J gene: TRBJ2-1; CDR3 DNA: TGCAGTGCTGCAATGGCGGGAGTAGTGTATGAGCAGTTCTTC; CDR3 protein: CSAAMAGVVYEQFF
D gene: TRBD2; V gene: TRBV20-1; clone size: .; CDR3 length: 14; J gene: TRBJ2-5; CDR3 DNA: TGCAGTGCTAGAAGATTAGCGGGAGGGGAGACCCAGTACTTC; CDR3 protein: CSARRLAGGETQYF
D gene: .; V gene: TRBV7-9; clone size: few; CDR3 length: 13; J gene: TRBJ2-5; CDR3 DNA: TGTGCCAGTCCAGCTGACCCAAGAGGGACCCAGTACTTC; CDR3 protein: CASPADPRGTQYF
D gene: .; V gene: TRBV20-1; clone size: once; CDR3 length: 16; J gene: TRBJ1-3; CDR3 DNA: TGCAGTGCTAGAGATCGCGGGGGCTACTCTGGAAACACCATATATTTT; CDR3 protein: CSARDRGGYSGNTIYF
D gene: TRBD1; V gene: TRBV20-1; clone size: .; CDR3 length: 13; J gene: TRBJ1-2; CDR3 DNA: TGCAGTGCTGTCGGGACAGGGATCTATGGCTACACCTTC; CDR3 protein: CSAVGTGIYGYTF